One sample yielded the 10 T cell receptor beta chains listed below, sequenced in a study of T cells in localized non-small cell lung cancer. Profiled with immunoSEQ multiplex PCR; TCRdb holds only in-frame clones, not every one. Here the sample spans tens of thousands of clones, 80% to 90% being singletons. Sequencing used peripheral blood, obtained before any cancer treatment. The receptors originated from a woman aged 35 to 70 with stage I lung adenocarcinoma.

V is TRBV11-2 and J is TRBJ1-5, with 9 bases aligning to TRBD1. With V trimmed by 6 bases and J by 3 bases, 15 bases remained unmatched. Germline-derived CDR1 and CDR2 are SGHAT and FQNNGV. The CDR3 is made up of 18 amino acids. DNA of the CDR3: TGTGCCAGCAGTACGACCGGGACAGGGCCTACATCCAATCAGCCCCAGCATTTT. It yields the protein CASSTTGTGPTSNQPQHF.

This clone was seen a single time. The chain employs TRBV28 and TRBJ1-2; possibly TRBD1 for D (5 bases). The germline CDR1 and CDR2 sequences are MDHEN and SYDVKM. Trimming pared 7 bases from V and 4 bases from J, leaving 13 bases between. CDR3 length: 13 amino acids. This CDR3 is CASTTGGGYGYTF. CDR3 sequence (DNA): TGTGCCAGCACCACTGGTGGGGGCTATGGCTACACCTTC.

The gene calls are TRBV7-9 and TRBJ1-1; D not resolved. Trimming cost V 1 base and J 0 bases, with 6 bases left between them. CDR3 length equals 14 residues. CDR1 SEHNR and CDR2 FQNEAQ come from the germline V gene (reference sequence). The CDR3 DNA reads TGTGCCAGCAGCTTAGGGGCTGTGAACACTGAAGCTTTCTTT. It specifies CASSLGAVNTEAFF.

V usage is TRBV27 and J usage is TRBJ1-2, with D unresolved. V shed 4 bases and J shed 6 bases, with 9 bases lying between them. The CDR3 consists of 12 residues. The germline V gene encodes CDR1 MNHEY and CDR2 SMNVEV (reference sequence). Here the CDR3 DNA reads TGTGCCAGCAGTTCCCACTCCCATGGCTACACCTTC. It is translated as CASSSHSHGYTF.

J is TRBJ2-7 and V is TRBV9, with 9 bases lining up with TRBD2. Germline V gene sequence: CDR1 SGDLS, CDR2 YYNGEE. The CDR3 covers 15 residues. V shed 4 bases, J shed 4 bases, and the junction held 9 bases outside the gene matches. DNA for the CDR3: TGTGCCAGCAGCCCCACCGGGACTAGCCGGTACGAGCAGTACTTC. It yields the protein CASSPTGTSRYEQYF.

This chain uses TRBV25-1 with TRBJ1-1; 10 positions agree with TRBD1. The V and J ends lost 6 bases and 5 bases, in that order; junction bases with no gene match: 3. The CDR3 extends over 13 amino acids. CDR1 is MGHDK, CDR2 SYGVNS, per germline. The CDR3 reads CASRGQGWTEAFF. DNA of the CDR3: TGTGCCAGCAGGGGACAGGGGTGGACTGAAGCTTTCTTT.

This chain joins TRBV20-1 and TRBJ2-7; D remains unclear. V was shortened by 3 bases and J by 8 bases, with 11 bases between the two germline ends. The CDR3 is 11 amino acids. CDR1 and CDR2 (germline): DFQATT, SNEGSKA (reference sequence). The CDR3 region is CSARARHQQYF. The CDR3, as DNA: TGCAGTGCTAGGGCCCGGCACCAGCAGTACTTC.

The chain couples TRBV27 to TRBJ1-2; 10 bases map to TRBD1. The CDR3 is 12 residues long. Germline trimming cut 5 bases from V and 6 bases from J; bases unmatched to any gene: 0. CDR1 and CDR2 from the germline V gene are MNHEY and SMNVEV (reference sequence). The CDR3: CASSGQGDGYTF. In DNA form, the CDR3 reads TGTGCCAGCAGTGGACAGGGGGATGGCTACACCTTC.

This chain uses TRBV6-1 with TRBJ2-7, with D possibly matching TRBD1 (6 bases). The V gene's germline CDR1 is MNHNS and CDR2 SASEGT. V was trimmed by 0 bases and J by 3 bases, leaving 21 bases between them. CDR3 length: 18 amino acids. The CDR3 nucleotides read TGTGCCAGCAGTGAAGCGTTTGGACAGCCGGTCTTTATCTACGAGCAGTACTTC. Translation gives CASSEAFGQPVFIYEQYF.

The CDR3 sequence is CASSQQGRGDTEAFF. CDR3 coding DNA: TGTGCCAGCAGCCAACAGGGGAGAGGGGACACTGAAGCTTTCTTT. V is TRBV7-2 and J is TRBJ1-1; 7 bases are shared with TRBD1. Germline V gene sequence: CDR1 SGHTA, CDR2 FQGNSA. This CDR3 region has 15 residues. Trimming cost V 5 bases and J 3 bases; bases outside gene matches: 9. Based on the CDR3 plus reference TRBV7-2 and TRBJ1-1, the full variable domain is GAGVSQSPSNKVTEKGKDVELRCDPISGHTALYWYRQSLGQGLEFLIYFQGNSAPDKSGLPSDRFSAERTGGSVSTLTIQRTQQEDSAVYLCASSQQGRGDTEAFFGQGTRLTVV.